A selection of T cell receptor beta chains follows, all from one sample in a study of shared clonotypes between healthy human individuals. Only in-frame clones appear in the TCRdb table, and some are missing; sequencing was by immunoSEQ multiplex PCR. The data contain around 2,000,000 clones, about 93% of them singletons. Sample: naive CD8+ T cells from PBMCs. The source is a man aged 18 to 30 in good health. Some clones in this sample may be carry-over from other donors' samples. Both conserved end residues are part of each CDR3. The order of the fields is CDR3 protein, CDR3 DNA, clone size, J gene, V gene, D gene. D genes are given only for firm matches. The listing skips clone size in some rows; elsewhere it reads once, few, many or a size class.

CDR3aa: CASRQDRAPSTDTQYF
CDR3nt: TGTGCCAGCAGGCAGGACAGGGCTCCTAGCACAGATACGCAGTATTTT
abundance: once
j_gene: TRBJ2-3
v_gene: TRBV28
d_gene: TRBD1

CDR3aa: CASSLAGLNYGYTF
CDR3nt: TGTGCCAGCAGCTTGGCCGGGTTAAACTATGGCTACACCTTC
abundance: .
j_gene: TRBJ1-2
v_gene: TRBV5-6
d_gene: .

CDR3aa: CSAPGQGRDEQFF
CDR3nt: TGCAGCGCTCCGGGACAGGGGCGCGATGAGCAGTTCTTC
abundance: .
j_gene: TRBJ2-1
v_gene: TRBV29-1
d_gene: TRBD1

CDR3aa: CASRYFQWPTGGRYEQYF
CDR3nt: TGTGCCAGCAGATACTTCCAGTGGCCAACAGGGGGCAGGTACGAGCAGTACTTC
abundance: .
j_gene: TRBJ2-7
v_gene: TRBV21-1
d_gene: .

CDR3aa: CSVEGNGYTF
CDR3nt: TGCAGCGTTGAAGGGAATGGCTACACCTTC
abundance: once
j_gene: TRBJ1-2
v_gene: TRBV29-1
d_gene: .

CDR3aa: CASSSGPPQGTDTQYF
CDR3nt: TGTGCCAGCAGCTCAGGGCCACCTCAGGGCACAGATACGCAGTATTTT
abundance: .
j_gene: TRBJ2-3
v_gene: TRBV27
d_gene: .

CDR3aa: CSALGPAEAFF
CDR3nt: TGCAGTGCTCTAGGTCCAGCTGAAGCTTTCTTT
abundance: .
j_gene: TRBJ1-1
v_gene: TRBV20-1
d_gene: .

CDR3aa: CSVYPSGDRQETQYF
CDR3nt: TGCAGCGTTTACCCTAGCGGGGACCGCCAAGAGACCCAGTACTTC
abundance: .
j_gene: TRBJ2-5
v_gene: TRBV29-1
d_gene: TRBD2

CDR3aa: CASSPEGRVYLTDTQYF
CDR3nt: TGTGCCAGCTCACCTGAGGGCAGGGTCTATCTCACAGATACGCAGTATTTT
abundance: .
j_gene: TRBJ2-3
v_gene: TRBV18
d_gene: .

CDR3aa: CASSPGQYSGNTIYF
CDR3nt: TGTGCCAGCAGCCCCGGACAGTACTCTGGAAACACCATATATTTT
abundance: .
j_gene: TRBJ1-3
v_gene: TRBV7-9
d_gene: .

CDR3aa: CASSPVPRYNTGELFF
CDR3nt: TGTGCCAGCAGCCCCGTCCCTCGGTATAACACCGGGGAGCTGTTTTTT
abundance: once
j_gene: TRBJ2-2
v_gene: TRBV13
d_gene: .

CDR3aa: CASSQVPLLAGVRYEQFF
CDR3nt: TGCGCCAGCAGCCAAGTCCCACTACTAGCGGGAGTTAGGTATGAGCAGTTCTTC
abundance: .
j_gene: TRBJ2-1
v_gene: TRBV4-1
d_gene: TRBD2

CDR3aa: CASSSYGTPRIPDTQYF
CDR3nt: TGTGCCAGCAGCTCCTACGGGACGCCCCGGATCCCAGATACGCAGTATTTT
abundance: once
j_gene: TRBJ2-3
v_gene: TRBV7-8
d_gene: .

CDR3aa: CASSRGTGVNGDNTEAFF
CDR3nt: TGTGCCAGCAGCCGAGGGACCGGGGTGAATGGGGATAACACTGAAGCTTTCTTT
abundance: .
j_gene: TRBJ1-1
v_gene: TRBV7-2
d_gene: .

CDR3aa: CASLAKGGGQYF
CDR3nt: TGTGCCAGCTTGGCTAAGGGCGGCGGTCAGTACTTC
abundance: .
j_gene: TRBJ2-4
v_gene: TRBV19
d_gene: .

CDR3aa: CASSVDYTDTQYF
CDR3nt: TGTGCCAGCAGCGTAGACTACACAGATACGCAGTATTTT
abundance: .
j_gene: TRBJ2-3
v_gene: TRBV9
d_gene: .

CDR3aa: CASSYSDSVYGYTF
CDR3nt: TGTGCCAGCAGTTACTCGGATAGCGTCTATGGCTACACCTTC
abundance: .
j_gene: TRBJ1-2
v_gene: TRBV6-5
d_gene: .

CDR3aa: CASSEWPNRPYTF
CDR3nt: TGTGCCAGCAGTGAGTGGCCGAACCGCCCCTACACCTTC
abundance: .
j_gene: TRBJ1-2
v_gene: TRBV2
d_gene: .

CDR3aa: CASSLGLAGMRDTQYF
CDR3nt: TGTGCCAGCAGTTTGGGACTAGCGGGAATGAGAGATACGCAGTATTTT
abundance: .
j_gene: TRBJ2-3
v_gene: TRBV28
d_gene: TRBD2

CDR3aa: CASSPLRTSPKGPGELFF
CDR3nt: TGTGCCAGCAGCCCTTTAAGGACTAGCCCGAAGGGCCCCGGGGAGCTGTTTTTT
abundance: .
j_gene: TRBJ2-2
v_gene: TRBV7-9
d_gene: TRBD2

CDR3aa: CASSHRQGTGELFF
CDR3nt: TGCGCCAGCAGCCATAGACAGGGGACCGGGGAGCTGTTTTTT
abundance: .
j_gene: TRBJ2-2
v_gene: TRBV4-1
d_gene: TRBD1

CDR3aa: CASRRQGVSYNEQFF
CDR3nt: TGTGCCAGCAGAAGACAGGGGGTCTCCTACAATGAGCAGTTCTTC
abundance: .
j_gene: TRBJ2-1
v_gene: TRBV27
d_gene: TRBD1

CDR3aa: CASSLSGGGQPQHF
CDR3nt: TGTGCCAGCAGTTTATCAGGGGGCGGGCAGCCCCAGCATTTT
abundance: .
j_gene: TRBJ1-5
v_gene: TRBV27
d_gene: TRBD1

CDR3aa: CASSTGASYEQYF
CDR3nt: TGTGCCAGCAGCACCGGGGCCTCCTACGAGCAGTACTTC
abundance: .
j_gene: TRBJ2-7
v_gene: TRBV7-9
d_gene: .

CDR3aa: CASSLAEGDLNYGYTF
CDR3nt: TGTGCCAGCAGCCTCGCGGAGGGAGACCTGAACTATGGCTACACCTTC
abundance: .
j_gene: TRBJ1-2
v_gene: TRBV7-9
d_gene: .

CDR3aa: CATQGAQRQSSYEQYF
CDR3nt: TGTGCCACCCAAGGGGCGCAAAGACAGTCCTCCTACGAGCAGTACTTC
abundance: .
j_gene: TRBJ2-7
v_gene: TRBV6-4
d_gene: .

CDR3aa: CASSQVNSYYNEQFF
CDR3nt: TGTGCCAGCAGCCAAGTCAACTCTTACTACAATGAGCAGTTCTTC
abundance: .
j_gene: TRBJ2-1
v_gene: TRBV14
d_gene: .

CDR3aa: CASSPHPRTGSNGYTF
CDR3nt: TGTGCCAGCAGTCCCCACCCCCGGACAGGGTCGAATGGCTACACCTTC
abundance: once
j_gene: TRBJ1-2
v_gene: TRBV28
d_gene: TRBD1

CDR3aa: CASSPTTGAGTGELFF
CDR3nt: TGTGCCAGCAGCCCGACGACCGGGGCGGGCACCGGGGAGCTGTTTTTT
abundance: .
j_gene: TRBJ2-2
v_gene: TRBV9
d_gene: .

CDR3aa: CASSDSGTTYEQYF
CDR3nt: TGTGCCAGCAGCGATTCCGGGACAACCTACGAGCAGTACTTC
abundance: .
j_gene: TRBJ2-7
v_gene: TRBV6-5
d_gene: .

CDR3aa: CASRSSDSNQPQHF
CDR3nt: TGTGCCAGCAGGAGCAGTGATAGCAATCAGCCCCAGCATTTT
abundance: .
j_gene: TRBJ1-5
v_gene: TRBV6-6
d_gene: .

CDR3aa: CASSIGQGRTEAFF
CDR3nt: TGTGCCAGTAGTATTGGACAGGGGAGGACTGAAGCTTTCTTT
abundance: once
j_gene: TRBJ1-1
v_gene: TRBV19
d_gene: TRBD1

CDR3aa: CASSPGPSYGQYF
CDR3nt: TGTGCCAGCAGTCCAGGACCCTCCTACGGGCAGTACTTC
abundance: .
j_gene: TRBJ2-7
v_gene: TRBV27
d_gene: .

CDR3aa: CASSLSSSFSYEQYF
CDR3nt: TGTGCCAGCAGTTTATCATCCTCCTTCTCCTACGAGCAGTACTTC
abundance: .
j_gene: TRBJ2-7
v_gene: TRBV27
d_gene: .

CDR3aa: CASSLRFRNTEAFF
CDR3nt: TGTGCCAGCAGTTTAAGGTTTCGGAACACTGAAGCTTTCTTT
abundance: .
j_gene: TRBJ1-1
v_gene: TRBV28
d_gene: .

CDR3aa: CASSSTVEGTGELFF
CDR3nt: TGTGCCAGCAGCTCCACGGTGGAGGGGACGGGGGAGCTGTTTTTT
abundance: .
j_gene: TRBJ2-2
v_gene: TRBV13
d_gene: .

CDR3aa: CASRFQGAHNEQFF
CDR3nt: TGTGCCAGCAGATTCCAGGGGGCGCACAATGAGCAGTTCTTC
abundance: .
j_gene: TRBJ2-1
v_gene: TRBV27
d_gene: TRBD1

CDR3aa: CASSGGTALYNEQFF
CDR3nt: TGTGCCAGCAGCGGCGGGACGGCACTTTACAATGAGCAGTTCTTC
abundance: .
j_gene: TRBJ2-1
v_gene: TRBV5-6
d_gene: .

CDR3aa: CASSFFWGAPDTQYF
CDR3nt: TGTGCCAGCAGCTTTTTTTGGGGGGCCCCAGATACGCAGTATTTT
abundance: .
j_gene: TRBJ2-3
v_gene: TRBV7-2
d_gene: .

CDR3aa: CATSARARTGRDQPQHF
CDR3nt: TGTGCCACCAGCGCTAGAGCCCGGACAGGGAGGGATCAGCCCCAGCATTTT
abundance: .
j_gene: TRBJ1-5
v_gene: TRBV15
d_gene: TRBD1